What follows are 15 T cell receptor beta chains derived from one specimen sequenced in a study of blood T cells in healthy people across ages. Through a sample-barcoded 5' primer and a J-beta primer mix, a second PCR was run for about 7 to 12 cycles. TCRdb used MiXCR to reprocess the 5' RACE reads, holding one entry per CDR3 protein. The sample records about 640,000 distinct CDR3 sequences, approximately 30% being singletons. Sequenced sample: blood. The receptors here all came from an elderly woman in good health.

The chain employs TRBV2 and TRBJ2-5; 9 bases agree with TRBD1. The ends lost 5 bases at V and 4 bases at J; junction bases unmatched: 8. Germline V gives CDR1 SNHLY, CDR2 FYNNEI. The CDR3 runs to 15 residues. CDR3 residues: CASSSDRGKGETQYF. The CDR3 bases are TGTGCCAGCAGTAGCGACAGGGGGAAAGGAGAGACCCAGTACTTC.

In this sample, this clonotype turned up many times. The chain uses TRBV25-1 and TRBJ2-1; the match to TRBD1 covers 8 bases. J was trimmed by 2 bases and V by 4 bases; bases with no gene match: 4. The CDR3 runs to 15 residues. Germline V CDR1 and CDR2: MGHDK, SYGVNS. Written as DNA, the CDR3 is TGTGCCAGCAGTGCCTACAGGGGGACCTACAATGAGCAGTTCTTC. Amino acid sequence: CASSAYRGTYNEQFF.

Comments on this clonotype: The junction differs from germline at one of its ends, possibly a read error. This chain joins TRBV5-6 and TRBJ1-6, with TRBD1 matching over 7 bases. CDR1 is SGHDT, CDR2 YYEEEE, per germline. CDR3 length: 17 residues. CDR3 coding DNA: TGTGCCAGCAGCTTACTGGACAGGAGCTCCTATAATTCACCCCCCCACTTT. Amino acid sequence: CASSLLDRSSYNSPPHF.

This clonotype has at least ten counts. The V call is TRBV7-9, the J call TRBJ1-5; 7 bases fit TRBD1. Germline-derived CDR1 and CDR2 are SEHNR and FQNEAQ (reference sequence). The length of the CDR3 is 14 residues. Losses at the gene ends were 4 bases for V and 4 bases for J; bases not matched to a gene: 4. The chain's CDR3 is CASSSQGWNQPQHF. CDR3 in DNA: TGTGCCAGCAGCTCACAGGGGTGGAATCAGCCCCAGCATTTT.

Note on this clonotype: This sequence may be a read error, since a much larger clone differs from it by one base. This chain connects TRBV5-4 to TRBJ2-1; 10 bases fit TRBD2. CDR1 is SGHNT, CDR2 YYREEE, per germline (reference sequence). The CDR3 has 16 residues. The CDR3, as DNA: TGTGCCAGCAACTTGGGGCAGCGGGGGGGCTACAATGAGCAGTTCTTC. Amino acid sequence: CASNLGQRGGYNEQFF.

This clonotype showed up just a few times. The rearrangement links TRBV5-1 to TRBJ1-6; D might be TRBD1 (6 bases). The length of the CDR3 is 14 residues. V was clipped by 2 bases and J by 7 bases, with 10 bases between them. The germline gives CDR1 SGHRS, CDR2 YFSETQ. The CDR3 nucleotides are TGCGCCAGCAGCTTCCAGGACAGCAATTCACCCCTCCACTTT. Its protein is CASSFQDSNSPLHF.

In this sample, this clonotype turned up many times. The chain combines TRBV24-1 with TRBJ2-7; TRBD1 matches at 9 bases. Germline V lookup: CDR1 KGHDR, CDR2 SFDVKD. V was pared by 5 bases and J by 3 bases, with 4 bases of the junction left unmatched. The CDR3 has 14 amino acids. CDR3 in amino acids: CATSVGQGFYEQYF. CDR3 coding DNA: TGTGCCACCAGTGTGGGACAGGGTTTCTACGAGCAGTACTTC.

This clonotype was detected ten times or more. In DNA, the CDR3 is TGTGCCAGCAGCTTAAGGTCCCTCGGAAGCAATCAGCCCCAGCATTTT. This codes for CASSLRSLGSNQPQHF. The chain is built from TRBV28 and TRBJ1-5; D uncertain. Germline CDR1 MDHEN, CDR2 SYDVKM. V lost 6 bases, J lost 1 base, and 16 bases lay in between. The CDR3 contains 16 residues.

V and J are TRBV12-3 or TRBV12-4 and TRBJ1-5; no clear D. The V end lost 6 bases, the J end lost 10 bases, and 16 bases lay between the germline ends. CDR3 length equals 13 residues. In DNA form, the CDR3 reads TGTGCCAGCAGCCCCAGCCGAGCAGTCCCCCAGCATTTT. It codes for CASSPSRAVPQHF.

This clonotype was counted once. The chain links TRBV5-5 to TRBJ2-7; a possible D gene is TRBD1 (6 bases). V was pared by 4 bases and J by 2 bases, with 22 bases between. Germline CDR1 and CDR2: SGHKS and YYEKEE (reference sequence). The CDR3 length is 17 residues. The CDR3 protein is CASSRGQIMLRTYEQYF. CDR3 DNA: TGTGCCAGCAGCAGGGGACAAATCATGCTACGAACCTACGAGCAGTACTTC.

CDR3 nucleotide sequence: TGTGCCAGTAGGAACAGGGAGGGCAAAAACATTCAGTACTTC. This gives the protein CASRNREGKNIQYF. The chain joins TRBV19 to TRBJ2-4; perhaps TRBD2 as D (7 bases). Germline V CDR1 and CDR2: LNHDA, SQIVND (reference sequence). The CDR3 contains 14 residues. V was trimmed by 6 bases and J by 3 bases, leaving 12 bases between them.

The table lists this clonotype with many counts. The chain has TRBV30 and TRBJ1-2, with 11 positions matching TRBD1. This CDR3 contains 14 residues. With 3 bases clipped from V and 1 base from J, the junction kept 1 base outside the gene matches. The germline V gene has CDR1 GTSNPN and CDR2 SVGIG (reference sequence). CDR3 loop: CAWRGQGGNYGYTF. For the CDR3, the DNA is TGTGCCTGGAGGGGACAGGGGGGTAACTATGGCTACACCTTC.

Details on this clonotype: Its ends do not fully match the called genes, so a read error is possible. V is TRBV9 and J is TRBJ1-1, with 11 positions matching TRBD1. Germline V lookup: CDR1 SGDLS, CDR2 YYNGEE. The CDR3 is 15 amino acids. The CDR3, as DNA: TGTGCCAACAGCGCCGGACAGGGGGCATCTAGTGAAGCTTTCTTT. It encodes CANSAGQGASSEAFF.

About this clonotype: Being one base from a much bigger clone, this may be a read error. V is TRBV5-5 and J is TRBJ2-2; TRBD1 agrees at 8 bases. Per germline, CDR1 SGHKS and CDR2 YYEKEE (reference sequence). CDR3 size: 16 residues. The CDR3 loop reads CASSTADRENTGGLFF. In nucleotides, the CDR3 is TGTGCCAGCAGCACCGCGGACAGGGAAAACACCGGGGGGCTGTTTTTT.

In this sample, this clonotype turned up many times. The J gene is TRBJ2-7, the V gene TRBV20-1; 7 bases align to TRBD1. Looked up from germline, CDR1 is DFQATT and CDR2 is SNEGSKA (reference sequence). The V gene end was trimmed by 5 bases and the J gene end by 6 bases; junction bases not matched to a gene: 19. This CDR3 spans 16 amino acids. The CDR3, as DNA: TGCAGTGCTGGTGGCCCCCGGGGACAGTTTATTAGCGAGCAGTACTTC. Amino acids: CSAGGPRGQFISEQYF.